Listed here are 10 T cell receptor beta chains from one sample, sequenced in a study of human T cells and chemical hapten exposure. TCRdb re-called the RACE reads with MiXCR, one entry per CDR3 protein. The table has about 120,000 distinct CDR3 sequences, roughly 14% seen once. Time point meaning: pre-sensitization, week 0. The treatment denotes: therapeutic diphenylcyclopropenone sensitization with weekly scalp DPC. Sequenced here: whole blood, sampled in connection with sensitization to the hapten diphenylcyclopropenone (DPC). The source of these receptors is a woman younger than 35 with alopecia areata. Some clones in this sample may be carry-over from other donors' samples.

The rearrangement uses TRBV12-3 or TRBV12-4 and TRBJ2-7; D possibly matches TRBD1 or TRBD2 (5 bases each). This CDR3 is 14 amino acids long. V gave up 0 bases and J gave up 3 bases, with 9 bases separating them. The CDR3 sequence: CASSLALRGYEQYF. The CDR3 nucleotides read TGTGCCAGCAGTTTAGCGCTGAGGGGCTACGAGCAGTACTTC.

This clonotype turned up a few times. The chain carries TRBV7-8 and TRBJ1-5, with D possibly TRBD1 on 5 matching bases. The germline V and J ends were trimmed by 6 bases and 6 bases, with 12 bases remaining between them. Per the germline V gene, CDR1 is SGHVS and CDR2 is FQNEAQ. The CDR3 consists of 13 residues. CDR3 bases: TGTGCCAGCAGTCACGGGGGAGGTCAGCCCCAGCATTTT. Translated, it gives CASSHGGGQPQHF.

There are a few counts of this clonotype. The chain uses TRBV20-1 and TRBJ2-1; the D is unclear. CDR3 length equals 16 residues. The V end was cut by 6 bases, the J end by 0 bases, with 18 bases between. Germline V lookup: CDR1 DFQATT, CDR2 SNEGSKA (reference sequence). CDR3 sequence (DNA): TGCAGTGCCGAAGACGCTGGCCGATCCTCCTACAATGAGCAGTTCTTC. Translating it yields CSAEDAGRSSYNEQFF.

This clonotype showed up just a few times. The CDR3 nucleotides read TGCGCCAGCAGCTTGGCTAGCGGGGGGCCCGCGAACACCGGGGAGCTGTTTTTT. It yields the protein CASSLASGGPANTGELFF. The V call is TRBV5-1, the J call TRBJ2-2; 11 nucleotides align to TRBD2. The CDR3 contains 18 residues. J gave up 0 bases and V 0 bases, and 4 bases lay outside the gene matches. Germline-derived CDR1 and CDR2 are SGHRS and YFSETQ.

This rearrangement joins TRBV6-2 or TRBV6-3 to TRBJ2-3, with a tentative D call TRBD2 (5 bases). Trimming stripped 5 bases from V and 1 base from J, with 10 bases between. There are 14 residues in the CDR3. Looked up from germline, CDR1 is MNHEY and CDR2 is SVGEGT. In nucleotides, the CDR3 is TGTGCCAGCAGTGACGAGCGGCGCACAGATACGCAGTATTTT. Amino acid sequence: CASSDERRTDTQYF.

CDR3 sequence: CASSYDGATNEKLFF. CDR3 DNA sequence: TGTGCCAGCAGCTACGACGGTGCAACTAATGAAAAACTGTTTTTT. The V call is TRBV11-2, the J call TRBJ1-4; D unclear. Per the germline V gene, CDR1 is SGHAT and CDR2 is FQNNGV. V was cut by 4 bases and J by 0 bases, with 9 bases left in between. This CDR3 region has 15 residues. Supplemented by reference TRBV11-2 and TRBJ1-4, the full variable domain reads EAGVAQSPRYKIIEKRQSVAFWCNPISGHATLYWYQQILGQGPKLLIQFQNNGVVDDSQLPKDRFSAERLKGVDSTLKIQPAKLEDSAVYLCASSYDGATNEKLFFGSGTQLSVL.

This sequence joins TRBV6-4 and TRBJ1-5, with D possibly TRBD1 on 6 matching bases. The CDR3 runs 15 residues. The germline V gene encodes CDR1 MRHNA and CDR2 SNTAGT. V gave up 10 bases and J gave up 4 bases, with 20 bases separating them. The CDR3 coding sequence is TGTGCCACCCAATATAGCAGGACAGATAATCAGCCCCAGCATTTT. Translating gives CATQYSRTDNQPQHF.

This clonotype was seen a few times. This chain connects TRBV20-1 to TRBJ2-7; 10 bases line up with TRBD1. CDR3 length: 14 residues. V shed 4 bases, J shed 4 bases, and the junction held 7 bases outside the gene matches. CDR1 DFQATT and CDR2 SNEGSKA come from the germline V gene (reference sequence). DNA for the CDR3: TGCAGTGCTACGCCGGACAGGGGGGATTACGAGCAGTACTTC. This sequence encodes CSATPDRGDYEQYF.

This clonotype was detected many times. V gene TRBV28 combines with J gene TRBJ1-5, with TRBD1 matching 11 bases. Germline trimming cut 7 bases from V and 6 bases from J; bases unmatched to any gene: 8. The germline CDR1 and CDR2 sequences are MDHEN and SYDVKM. The length of the CDR3 is 15 residues. CDR3 bases: TGTGCCAGCACCCCAGGGACAGGGGGGCGTCAGCCCCAGCATTTT. It translates to CASTPGTGGRQPQHF.

The rearrangement links TRBV5-1 to TRBJ2-2, with a possible D match to TRBD2 (5 bases). CDR3 length equals 16 residues. V gave up 4 bases and J gave up 4 bases, with 17 bases separating them. CDR1 is SGHRS, CDR2 YFSETQ, per germline. The CDR3 loop is CASSPTTRGSTGELFF. As DNA, the CDR3 is TGCGCCAGCAGCCCTACTACCCGGGGATCCACCGGGGAGCTGTTTTTT.